A single sample is the source of the 12 T cell receptor beta chains below, sequenced in a study of T cells after yellow fever vaccination (dated by TCRdb to about 2019). Preparation of the library involved 5' RACE. Sequencing instrument: Illumina HiSeq 2500. TCRdb applied fastp at Q25 and MiXCR to the public reads, then kept only in-frame beta chains. All rows with the same CDR3 protein become a single entry with the most common DNA and genes. The sample includes 200,000 to 300,000 distinct CDR3 sequences, with more than 6.5% observed a single time. The ten largest account for more than 1% of the sample. Read against the paper, the sample's treatment or condition label means: live attenuated yellow fever vaccine strain. This specimen was CD4+ T cells sorted from PBMCs, taken on the day of the yellow fever booster vaccination. Receptor source: a man aged 30 to 45 who received the YFV17D yellow fever vaccine.

The table lists this clonotype with a few counts. The gene calls are TRBV20-1 and TRBJ2-3; D is uncertain. Germline assignment: CDR1 DFQATT and CDR2 SNEGSKA (reference sequence). The length of the CDR3 is 11 residues. Trimming cost V 6 bases and J 2 bases, with 6 bases left between them. The chain's CDR3 is CSAVNTDTQYF. The CDR3 bases are TGCAGTGCCGTGAACACAGATACGCAGTATTTT.

This clonotype was seen ten or more times. The genes are TRBV6-5 and TRBJ1-4; D not certain. Germline CDR1 and CDR2: MNHEY and SVGAGI. The CDR3 has 14 amino acids. V was shortened by 8 bases and J by 5 bases, with 15 bases between the two germline ends. The CDR3 DNA reads as TGTGCCAGCGGCGGGGTCTCGCCCAATGAAAAACTGTTTTTT. Its translation: CASGGVSPNEKLFF.

This clonotype was observed at least ten times. The chain couples TRBV7-2 to TRBJ2-5; 7 bases map to TRBD2. V dropped 5 bases and J dropped 5; count of bases not matched to a gene: 17. The V gene's germline CDR1 is SGHTA and CDR2 FQGNSA. The CDR3 runs 17 residues. The CDR3 protein is CASSKGSAGVTLETQYF. Here the CDR3 DNA reads TGTGCCAGCAGCAAAGGGTCGGCGGGAGTAACGTTGGAGACCCAGTACTTC.

This clonotype was counted between two and nine times. The chain links TRBV5-4 to TRBJ2-1; D is perhaps TRBD1 or TRBD2 (5 bases each). V was cut by 0 bases and J by 1 base, with 11 bases left in between. The CDR3 length is 16 residues. Germline V gives CDR1 SGHNT, CDR2 YYREEE (reference sequence). CDR3 nucleotides: TGTGCCAGCAGCTTGGGGGACCTACGATCCTACAATGAGCAGTTCTTC. This sequence encodes CASSLGDLRSYNEQFF.

A few counts support this clonotype. The chain is built from TRBV6-2 or TRBV6-3 and TRBJ2-5; TRBD1 aligns across 9 bases. Germline V lookup: CDR1 MNHEY, CDR2 SVGEGT. J gave up 2 bases and V 5 bases, and 9 bases lay outside the gene matches. This CDR3 comprises 16 residues. The CDR3, as DNA: TGTGCCAGCAGTAAACGACAGGGGGTTTGGCAAGAGACCCAGTACTTC. This codes for CASSKRQGVWQETQYF.

The CDR3 loop is CASSLPRRTSGRNTNPDTQYF. The CDR3, as DNA: TGCGCCAGCAGCTTGCCGAGACGGACTAGCGGAAGGAATACGAACCCAGATACGCAGTATTTT. This chain uses TRBV5-1 with TRBJ2-3, with TRBD2 identical over 10 bases. The CDR3 sequence is 21 residues long. The germline V gene has CDR1 SGHRS and CDR2 YFSETQ. The V segment lost 1 base and the J segment 4 bases; nucleotides outside the gene matches: 21.

This clonotype came up many times. The chain couples TRBV3-1 to TRBJ2-7; 9 bases line up with TRBD1. Trimming cost V 4 bases and J 0 bases; bases outside gene matches: 19. This CDR3 comprises 20 residues. CDR1 is LGHDT and CDR2 is YNNKEL in the germline V gene (reference sequence). The CDR3 DNA follows: TGTGCCAGCAGCCTACTCCCCGGGACAGGGACCCTACTAAGCTCCTACGAGCAGTACTTC. This encodes CASSLLPGTGTLLSSYEQYF.

This clonotype was counted a few times. Here the CDR3 reads CASRRTVNQPQHF. CDR3 coding DNA: TGTGCCAGTAGACGGACAGTCAATCAGCCCCAGCATTTT. The V gene is TRBV19, the J gene TRBJ1-5; TRBD1 is a possible D gene (6 bases). CDR3 length equals 13 residues. Germline CDR1 reads LNHDA; CDR2 reads SQIVND (reference sequence). Trimming took 6 bases from V and 3 from J, leaving 9 bases between them.

This sequence joins TRBV15 and TRBJ2-5; 9 bases match TRBD1. J gave up 4 bases and V 2 bases, and 8 bases lay outside the gene matches. The CDR3 covers 16 residues. Germline lookup yields CDR1 LNHNV and CDR2 YYDKDF (reference sequence). The CDR3 DNA follows: TGTGCCACCAGCAGACTCCCGGGACAGGGTACAGAGACCCAGTACTTC. It translates to CATSRLPGQGTETQYF. Combining the CDR3 with reference TRBV15 and TRBJ2-5 gives the whole variable domain DAMVIQNPRYQVTQFGKPVTLSCSQTLNHNVMYWYQQKSSQAPKLLFHYYDKDFNNEADTPDNFQSRRPNTSFCFLDIRSPGLGDTAMYLCATSRLPGQGTETQYFGPGTRLLVL.

This clonotype was detected many times. V is TRBV29-1 and J is TRBJ2-7; D possibly matches TRBD1 or TRBD2 (5 bases each). The CDR3 runs to 13 residues. Germline CDR1 is SQVTM and CDR2 is ANQGSEA. Trimming removed 3 bases at V and 2 bases at J, with 11 bases between. The CDR3 DNA reads TGCAGCGTTGACTGGGACGGGACCTACGAGCAGTACTTC. This gives the protein CSVDWDGTYEQYF.

Ten or more counts support this clonotype. This chain links TRBV5-6 with TRBJ2-7, with 7 bases aligning to TRBD1. Looked up from germline, CDR1 is SGHDT and CDR2 is YYEEEE. The CDR3 runs to 16 residues. V was pared by 5 bases and J by 2 bases, with 13 bases of the junction left unmatched. The CDR3 sequence is CASRAFRRDSAYEQYF. The CDR3, as DNA: TGTGCCAGCAGGGCTTTCCGCCGGGACAGCGCCTACGAGCAGTACTTC. The whole variable domain, remainder taken from reference TRBV5-6 and TRBJ2-7, is DAGVTQSPTHLIKTRGQQVTLRCSPKSGHDTVSWYQQALGQGPQFIFQYYEEEERQRGNFPDRFSGHQFPNYSSELNVNALLLGDSALYLCASRAFRRDSAYEQYFGPGTRLTVT.

This clonotype was observed a few times. The gene calls are TRBV7-2 and TRBJ2-5; D not resolved. The germline V gene has CDR1 SGHTA and CDR2 FQGNSA. CDR3 length equals 13 residues. Trimming removed 4 bases at V and 5 bases at J, with 11 bases between. CDR3 sequence: CASSSRWTETQYF. The CDR3 DNA is TGTGCCAGCAGCTCTAGGTGGACCGAGACCCAGTACTTC.